One T cell receptor beta chain is described in this entry. Its antigen is still unknown. This sample stems from a study of molecular identifiers for immune sequencing clone quantification. Study-wide results and caveats: Spiked Jurkat TCR RNA equivalent to one cell reportedly surfaced among 900,000 to 1,000,000 naive cells. Over 98% of effector molecules, but under 1% in naive cells, were held by clones with more than 20 RNA copies.

Bulk TCR library preparation followed previously described methods with listed TCR primers. One entry per CDR3 protein, called by TCRdb with MiXCR from the PCR reads. The sample shows over 70,000 distinct CDR3 sequences, around a quarter of them seen only once. Sorting isolated naive CD8 T cells as CD8+CD4-CCR7+CD45RA+ events. The CDR3 runs 17 residues. V lost 2 bases and J lost 1, with 12 bases in between. The gene calls are TRBV12-3 or TRBV12-4 and TRBJ1-6; D unclear. Sequencing used naive CD8+ T cells from blood, with Jurkat cell RNA spiked in. The subset: FACS-sorted CD8+CD4-CCR7+CD45RA+ naive T cells. The TCR comes from a human donor in good health. Some libraries in this study had Jurkat cell RNA spiked in. The chain's CDR3 is CASSLRVGGSYNSPLHF. The CDR3 DNA reads TGTGCCAGCAGTTTACGCGTGGGTGGGTCCTATAATTCACCCCTCCACTTT.